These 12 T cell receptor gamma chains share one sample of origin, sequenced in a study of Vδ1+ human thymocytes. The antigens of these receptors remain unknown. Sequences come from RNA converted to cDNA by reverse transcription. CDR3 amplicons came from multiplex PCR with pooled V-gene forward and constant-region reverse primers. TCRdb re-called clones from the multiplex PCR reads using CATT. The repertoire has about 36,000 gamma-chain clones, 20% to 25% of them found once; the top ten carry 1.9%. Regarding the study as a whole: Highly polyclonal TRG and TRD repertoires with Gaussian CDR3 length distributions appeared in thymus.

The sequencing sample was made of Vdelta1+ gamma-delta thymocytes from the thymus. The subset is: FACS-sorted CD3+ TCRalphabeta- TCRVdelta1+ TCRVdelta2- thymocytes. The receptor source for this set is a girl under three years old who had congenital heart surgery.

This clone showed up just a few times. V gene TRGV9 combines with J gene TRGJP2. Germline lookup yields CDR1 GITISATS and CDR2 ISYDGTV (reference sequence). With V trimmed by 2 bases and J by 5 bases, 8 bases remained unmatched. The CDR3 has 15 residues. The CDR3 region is CALWEAEGSDWIKTF. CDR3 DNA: TGTGCCTTGTGGGAGGCCGAGGGGAGTGATTGGATCAAGACGTTT.

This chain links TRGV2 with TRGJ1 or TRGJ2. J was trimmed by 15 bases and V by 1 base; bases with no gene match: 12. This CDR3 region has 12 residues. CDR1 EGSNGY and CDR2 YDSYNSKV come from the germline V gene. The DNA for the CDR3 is TGTGCCACCTGGGACGGACCCCAACCAGCACTCTTT. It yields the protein CATWDGPQPALF.

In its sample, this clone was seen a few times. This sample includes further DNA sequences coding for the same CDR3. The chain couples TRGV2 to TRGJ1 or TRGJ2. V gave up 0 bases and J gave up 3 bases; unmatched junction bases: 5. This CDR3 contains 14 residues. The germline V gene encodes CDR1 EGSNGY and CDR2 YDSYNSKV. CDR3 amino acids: CATWDGPLYYKKLF. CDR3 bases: TGTGCCACCTGGGACGGGCCTCTTTATTATAAGAAACTCTTT.

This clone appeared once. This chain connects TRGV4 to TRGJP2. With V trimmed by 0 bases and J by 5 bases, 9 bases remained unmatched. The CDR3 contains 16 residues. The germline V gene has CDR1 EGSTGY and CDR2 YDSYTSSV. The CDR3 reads CATWDGPARSDWIKTF. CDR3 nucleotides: TGTGCCACCTGGGATGGGCCGGCGAGGAGTGATTGGATCAAGACGTTT.

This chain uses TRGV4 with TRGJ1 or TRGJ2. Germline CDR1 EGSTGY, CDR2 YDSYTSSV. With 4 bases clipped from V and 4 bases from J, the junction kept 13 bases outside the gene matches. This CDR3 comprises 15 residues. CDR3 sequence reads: CATWEVPRSYYKKLF. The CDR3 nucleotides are TGTGCCACCTGGGAGGTCCCCCGCTCCTATTATAAGAAACTCTTT.

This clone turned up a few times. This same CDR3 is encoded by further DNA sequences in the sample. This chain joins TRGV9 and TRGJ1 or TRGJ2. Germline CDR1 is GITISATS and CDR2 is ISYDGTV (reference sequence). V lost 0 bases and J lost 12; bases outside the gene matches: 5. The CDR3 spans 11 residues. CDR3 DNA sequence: TGTGCCTTGTGGGAGGTGAGAGGGAAACTCTTT. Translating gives CALWEVRGKLF.

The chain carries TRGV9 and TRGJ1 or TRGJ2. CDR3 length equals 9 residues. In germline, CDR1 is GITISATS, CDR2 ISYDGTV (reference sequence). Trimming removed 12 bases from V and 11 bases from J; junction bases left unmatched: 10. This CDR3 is CAPPREKLF. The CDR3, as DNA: TGTGCCCCCCCTCGGGAGAAACTCTTT.

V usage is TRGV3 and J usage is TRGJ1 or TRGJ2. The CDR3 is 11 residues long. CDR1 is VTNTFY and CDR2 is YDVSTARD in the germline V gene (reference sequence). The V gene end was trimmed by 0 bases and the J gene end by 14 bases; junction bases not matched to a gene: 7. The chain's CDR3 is CATWDRSGELF. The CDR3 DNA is TGTGCCACCTGGGACAGGTCCGGGGAACTCTTT.

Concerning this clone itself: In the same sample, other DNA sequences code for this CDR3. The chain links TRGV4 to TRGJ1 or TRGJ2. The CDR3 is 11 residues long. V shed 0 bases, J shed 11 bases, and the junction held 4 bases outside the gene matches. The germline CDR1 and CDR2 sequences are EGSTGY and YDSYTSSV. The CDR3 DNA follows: TGTGCCACCTGGGATGGGCCTGAGAAACTCTTT. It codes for CATWDGPEKLF.

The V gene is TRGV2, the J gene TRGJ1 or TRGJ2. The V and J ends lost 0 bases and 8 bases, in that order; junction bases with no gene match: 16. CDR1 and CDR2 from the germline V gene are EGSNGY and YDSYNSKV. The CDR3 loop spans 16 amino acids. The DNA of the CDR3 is TGTGCCACCTGGGACGGGCCCGGCCACATTCAGCATAAGAAACTCTTT. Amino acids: CATWDGPGHIQHKKLF.

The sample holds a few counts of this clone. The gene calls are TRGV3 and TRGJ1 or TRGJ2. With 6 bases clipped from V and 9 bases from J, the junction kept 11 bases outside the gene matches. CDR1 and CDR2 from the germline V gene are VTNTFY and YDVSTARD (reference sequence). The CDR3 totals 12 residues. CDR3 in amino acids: CATWPLGGKKLF. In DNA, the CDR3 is TGTGCCACCTGGCCACTAGGAGGTAAGAAACTCTTT.

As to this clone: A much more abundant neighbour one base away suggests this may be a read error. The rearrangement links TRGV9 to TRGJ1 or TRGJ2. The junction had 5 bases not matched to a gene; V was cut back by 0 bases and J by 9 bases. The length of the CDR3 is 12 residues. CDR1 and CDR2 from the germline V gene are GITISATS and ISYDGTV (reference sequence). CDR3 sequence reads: CALWEVHCKKLF. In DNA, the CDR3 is TGTGCCTTGTGGGAGGTGCACTGTAAGAAACTCTTT.